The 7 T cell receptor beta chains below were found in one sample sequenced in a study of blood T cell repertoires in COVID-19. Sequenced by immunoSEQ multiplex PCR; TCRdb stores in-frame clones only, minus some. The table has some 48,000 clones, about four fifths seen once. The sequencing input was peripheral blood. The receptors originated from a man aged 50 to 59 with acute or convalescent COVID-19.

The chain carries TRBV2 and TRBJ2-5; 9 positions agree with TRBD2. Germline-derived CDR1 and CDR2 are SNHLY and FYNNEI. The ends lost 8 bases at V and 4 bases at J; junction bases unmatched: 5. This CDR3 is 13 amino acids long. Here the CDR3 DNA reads TGTGCCAGCCTTTCTAGCGGGGCAGAGACCCAGTACTTC. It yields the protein CASLSSGAETQYF.

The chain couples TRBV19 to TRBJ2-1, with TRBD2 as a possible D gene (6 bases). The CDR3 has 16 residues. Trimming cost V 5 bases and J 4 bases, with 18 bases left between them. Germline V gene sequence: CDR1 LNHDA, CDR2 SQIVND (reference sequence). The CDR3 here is CASSWGVGQGYNEQFF. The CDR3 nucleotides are TGTGCCAGTAGTTGGGGGGTCGGTCAGGGTTACAATGAGCAGTTCTTC.

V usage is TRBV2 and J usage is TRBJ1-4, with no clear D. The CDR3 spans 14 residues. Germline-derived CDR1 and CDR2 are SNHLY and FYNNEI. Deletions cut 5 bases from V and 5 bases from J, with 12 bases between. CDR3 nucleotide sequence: TGTGCCAGCAGTCGGCGGTCCGACAATGAAAAACTGTTTTTT. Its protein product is CASSRRSDNEKLFF.

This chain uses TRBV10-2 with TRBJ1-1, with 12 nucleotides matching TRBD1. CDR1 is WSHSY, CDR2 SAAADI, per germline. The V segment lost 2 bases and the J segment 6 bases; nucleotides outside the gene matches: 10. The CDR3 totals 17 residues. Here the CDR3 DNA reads TGCGCCAGCAGTGAGCCTATAGGGACAGGGGGCTTCGCTGAAGCTTTCTTT. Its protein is CASSEPIGTGGFAEAFF.

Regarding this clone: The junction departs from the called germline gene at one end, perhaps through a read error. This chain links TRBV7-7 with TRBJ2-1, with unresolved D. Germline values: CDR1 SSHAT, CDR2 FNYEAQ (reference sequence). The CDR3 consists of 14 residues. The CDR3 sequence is CASSLELEWNEQFF. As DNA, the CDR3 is TGTGCTAGCAGCTTAGAGCTCGAGTGGAATGAGCAGTTCTTC. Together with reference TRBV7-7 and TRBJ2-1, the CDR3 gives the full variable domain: GAGVSQSPRYKVTKRGQDVTLRCDPISSHATLYWYQQALGQGPEFLTYFNYEAQPDKSGLPSDRFSAERPEGSISTLTIQRTEQRDSAMYRCASSLELEWNEQFFGPGTRLTVL.

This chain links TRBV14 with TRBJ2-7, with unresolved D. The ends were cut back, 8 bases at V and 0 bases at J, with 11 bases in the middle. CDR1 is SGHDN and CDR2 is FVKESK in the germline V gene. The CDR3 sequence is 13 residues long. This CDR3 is CASGPLSSYEQYF. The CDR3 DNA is TGTGCCAGCGGCCCCCTGAGCTCCTACGAGCAGTACTTC.

This chain's CDR3 is CASSQEGGQANSPLHF. The CDR3 nucleotides read TGCGCCAGCAGCCAAGAGGGGGGGCAGGCTAATTCACCCCTCCACTTT. The rearrangement links TRBV4-1 to TRBJ1-6, with D possibly TRBD1 on 6 matching bases. CDR3 length: 16 residues. Germline CDR1 is MGHRA and CDR2 is YSYEKL. Trimming shortened V by 0 bases and J by 6 bases, and 12 bases separated the two germline ends.